A single sample gave rise to the 25 T cell receptor beta chains below, sequenced in a study of control samples from healthy donors and cancer patients (dated by TCRdb to 2018 to 2021). The library was made by the immunoSEQ multiplex PCR assay. In TCRdb, the immuneACCESS table is reduced to in-frame sequences with V and J assigned. These tables do not hold every clone; where another copy was compared, an unresolved V gene accounts for under half, and the others remain unexplained. Across this sample there are about 98,000 clones, with 75% to 85% seen only once. The leading ten clones occupy over 9.5% of the sample. The sequencing sample was made of blood. These receptors all stem from a woman aged 25 to 39 in good health.

The genes are TRBV11-1 and TRBJ1-1; D remains ambiguous. In germline, CDR1 is SGHAT, CDR2 FQDESV (reference sequence). The V end was cut by 2 bases, the J end by 8 bases, with 9 bases between. The CDR3 extends over 12 amino acids. DNA for the CDR3: TGTGCCAGCAGCTTATGGAAGTCCGAAGCTTTCTTT. It encodes CASSLWKSEAFF.

The chain carries TRBV21-1 and TRBJ1-5; the table's D call of TRBD1 was not tested on the DNA. TRBV21-1 is marked as a pseudogene. This CDR3 region has 16 residues. Written as DNA, the CDR3 is TGTGCCAGCAGCAATCGGGGACAGGGGAGGAGTCAGCCCCAGCATTTT. Amino acids: CASSNRGQGRSQPQHF.

In this sample, this clone turned up a few times. V usage is TRBV20-1 and J usage is TRBJ1-1; possible D gene TRBD1, 6 bases. The CDR3 contains 13 residues. V lost 3 bases to trimming and J lost 0 bases, with 8 bases between them. The germline CDR1 and CDR2 sequences are DFQATT and SNEGSKA (reference sequence). DNA of the CDR3: TGCAGTGCTAGTGGACAGCTGAACACTGAAGCTTTCTTT. This translates into CSASGQLNTEAFF.

The rearrangement links TRBV6-1 to TRBJ2-7; no clear D. Trimming pared 2 bases from V and 6 bases from J, leaving 11 bases between. This CDR3 comprises 13 residues. Germline assignment: CDR1 MNHNS and CDR2 SASEGT. CDR3 amino acids: CASSEKYSREQYF. CDR3 in DNA: TGTGCCAGCAGTGAAAAATATTCCCGCGAGCAGTACTTC.

The chain links TRBV6-5 to TRBJ1-5; D is perhaps TRBD1 (5 bases). With 6 bases removed from V and 6 bases from J, the gap between germline ends came to 18 bases. The CDR3 has 15 amino acids. Germline loops: CDR1 MNHEY, CDR2 SVGAGI. For the CDR3, the DNA is TGTGCCAGCAGACCTTGGGGCGACGTCACTCAGCCCCAGCATTTT. It yields the protein CASRPWGDVTQPQHF.

This clone was recorded a few times. V usage is TRBV6-5 and J usage is TRBJ1-2; TRBD1 is a possible D gene (5 bases). V lost 4 bases and J lost 3, with 18 bases in between. Germline CDR1 MNHEY, CDR2 SVGAGI. CDR3 length: 16 amino acids. CDR3 protein: CASSFRAGVVYYGYTF. The CDR3 DNA reads TGTGCCAGCAGTTTCCGCGCGGGGGTAGTTTACTATGGCTACACCTTC.

This clone has only a few counts. The rearrangement joins TRBV19 to TRBJ2-1, with D perhaps given as TRBD1 or TRBD2 (5 bases each). This CDR3 is built from 14 residues. V lost 0 bases and J lost 8, with 11 bases in between. Germline CDR1 is LNHDA and CDR2 is SQIVND (reference sequence). The CDR3 protein is CASSIDGARDEQFF. CDR3 in DNA: TGTGCCAGTAGTATAGACGGGGCTCGCGATGAGCAGTTCTTC.

The chain recombines TRBV13 with TRBJ1-1; 8 positions agree with TRBD1. There are 15 residues in the CDR3. Germline V gene sequence: CDR1 PRHDT, CDR2 FYEKMQ (reference sequence). Germline trimming cut 5 bases from V and 0 bases from J; bases unmatched to any gene: 5. CDR3 sequence (DNA): TGTGCCAGCAGCGTGAGGACAGGGATGAACACTGAAGCTTTCTTT. This translates into CASSVRTGMNTEAFF.

This chain connects TRBV6-5 to TRBJ2-3, with D possibly being TRBD2 (6 bases). V lost 4 bases, J lost 2 bases, and 13 bases lay in between. This CDR3 is built from 15 residues. Germline V gene data show CDR1 as MNHEY and CDR2 as SVGAGI. CDR3: CASSSWDSYTDTQYF. In DNA, the CDR3 is TGTGCCAGCAGTTCATGGGACTCCTACACAGATACGCAGTATTTT.

The V gene is TRBV5-6, the J gene TRBJ2-5, with a possible D match to TRBD2 (6 bases). V gave up 4 bases and J gave up 2 bases, with 12 bases separating them. The CDR3 has 14 residues. Germline V gene sequence: CDR1 SGHDT, CDR2 YYEEEE. CDR3 in amino acids: CASSRSSAQETQYF. In DNA form, the CDR3 reads TGTGCCAGCAGCCGCTCTAGCGCACAAGAGACCCAGTACTTC.

The chain couples TRBV19 to TRBJ1-1; D remains unclear. Germline V gives CDR1 LNHDA, CDR2 SQIVND (reference sequence). The V end was cut by 7 bases, the J end by 0 bases, with 12 bases between. The CDR3 has 14 amino acids. CDR3 sequence reads: CASTPSLVNTEAFF. CDR3 coding DNA: TGTGCCAGTACCCCTTCGTTGGTGAACACTGAAGCTTTCTTT. Using reference TRBV19 and TRBJ1-1 for the parts outside the CDR3, the full variable domain is DGGITQSPKYLFRKEGQNVTLSCEQNLNHDAMYWYRQDPGQGLRLIYYSQIVNDFQKGDIAEGYSVSREKKESFPLTVTSAQKNPTAFYLCASTPSLVNTEAFFGQGTRLTVV.

The chain joins TRBV4-2 to TRBJ2-2; D gene unclear. Trimming left V 3 bases short and J 3 bases short, with 2 bases between. This CDR3 has 12 amino acids. CDR1 LGHNA and CDR2 YNFKEQ come from the germline V gene. The DNA for the CDR3 is TGTGCCAGCAGCCAGGACACCGGGGAGCTGTTTTTT. It yields the protein CASSQDTGELFF.

The chain combines TRBV9 with TRBJ2-3, with D uncertain. Trimming removed 0 bases at V and 0 bases at J, with 5 bases between. Per germline, CDR1 SGDLS and CDR2 YYNGEE. The CDR3 runs 14 residues. CDR3 loop: CASSVVGSTDTQYF. Here the CDR3 DNA reads TGTGCCAGCAGCGTAGTCGGAAGCACAGATACGCAGTATTTT. The complete variable domain, with remaining parts taken from reference TRBV9 and TRBJ2-3, reads DSGVTQTPKHLITATGQRVTLRCSPRSGDLSVYWYQQSLDQGLQFLIQYYNGEERAKGNILERFSAQQFPDLHSELNLSSLELGDSALYFCASSVVGSTDTQYFGPGTRLTVL.

The DNA of the CDR3 is TGTGCCAGCAGGCGGACGGCTTTGAACACTGAAGCTTTCTTT. This sequence encodes CASRRTALNTEAFF. The chain joins TRBV6-5 to TRBJ1-1; unclear D gene. The germline V and J ends were trimmed by 6 bases and 0 bases, with 11 bases remaining between them. The CDR3 is 14 amino acids. The germline gives CDR1 MNHEY, CDR2 SVGAGI.

V and J are TRBV29-1 and TRBJ1-1; TRBD1 might be the D (5 bases). The CDR3 has 15 residues. From germline, CDR1 is SQVTM and CDR2 ANQGSEA. Trimming removed 5 bases from V and 1 base from J, with 17 bases in between. The CDR3 nucleotides are TGCAGCGTTAGGGGCAGGGTCAGCGGGAACACTGAAGCTTTCTTT. As protein: CSVRGRVSGNTEAFF.

This chain uses TRBV5-6 with TRBJ2-7; 8 bases agree with TRBD1. The CDR3 is made up of 14 amino acids. Losses at the gene ends were 0 bases for V and 4 bases for J; bases not matched to a gene: 3. Germline V gene lookup returns CDR1 SGHDT and CDR2 YYEEEE. The CDR3: CASSLGTGTYEQYF. In DNA, the CDR3 is TGTGCCAGCAGCTTGGGGACAGGGACTTACGAGCAGTACTTC.

The chain has TRBV12-3 or TRBV12-4 and TRBJ2-2; no firm D call. V was clipped by 6 bases and J by 3 bases, with 5 bases between them. The CDR3 contains 12 residues. Here the CDR3 reads CASRIHTGELFF. The CDR3 DNA sequence: TGTGCCAGCAGGATCCACACCGGGGAGCTGTTTTTT.

This clone was seen just once. This chain uses TRBV6-5 with TRBJ1-3, with a weak D call TRBD1 (6 bases). The germline gives CDR1 MNHEY, CDR2 SVGAGI. CDR3 length: 16 amino acids. Trimming took off 0 bases at V and 0 bases at J, with 9 bases between the two ends. The CDR3 nucleotides are TGTGCCAGCAGTTACTCCAGGGGATCCTCTGGAAACACCATATATTTT. It is translated as CASSYSRGSSGNTIYF.

With respect to this clone: Within the sample, other DNA sequences also encode this same CDR3. This sequence joins TRBV20-1 and TRBJ2-3, with D unclear. CDR3 length: 11 residues. The ends were cut back, 5 bases at V and 0 bases at J, with 3 bases in the middle. Germline V CDR1 and CDR2: DFQATT, SNEGSKA (reference sequence). The CDR3 DNA reads TGCAGTGCTCTAAGCACAGATACGCAGTATTTT. Its translation: CSALSTDTQYF.

This clone has a single count. Here the CDR3 reads CASSTSGGHNEQFF. CDR3 DNA sequence: TGCGCCAGCAGTACAAGCGGGGGGCACAATGAGCAGTTCTTC. V usage is TRBV5-1 and J usage is TRBJ2-1; 9 positions match TRBD2. The germline V gene encodes CDR1 SGHRS and CDR2 YFSETQ. This CDR3 has 14 amino acids. J gave up 5 bases and V 5 bases, and 5 bases lay outside the gene matches.

The chain couples TRBV15 to TRBJ2-7; D perhaps matches TRBD1 (5 bases). Germline V lookup: CDR1 LNHNV, CDR2 YYDKDF (reference sequence). This CDR3 region has 15 residues. V lost 0 bases, J lost 5 bases, and 14 bases lay in between. The CDR3 nucleotides are TGTGCCACCAGCAGAGATATTTCTCTACAGGACGAGCAGTACTTC. Translation gives CATSRDISLQDEQYF.

The J gene is TRBJ1-4, the V gene TRBV5-6; 7 bases agree with TRBD1. The CDR3 is 15 amino acids. Germline CDR1 SGHDT, CDR2 YYEEEE. J was trimmed by 5 bases and V by 3 bases; bases with no gene match: 7. CDR3 loop: CASSSRQGANEKLFF. CDR3 bases: TGTGCCAGCAGCTCCAGACAGGGAGCCAATGAAAAACTGTTTTTT.

The table lists this clone with a few counts. V and J are TRBV7-2 and TRBJ1-5, with TRBD1 matching 8 bases. The CDR3 contains 15 residues. With 1 base clipped from V and 2 bases from J, the junction kept 1 base outside the gene matches. The germline gives CDR1 SGHTA, CDR2 FQGNSA. In nucleotides, the CDR3 is TGTGCCAGCAGCTTAGGGGGACAGGGCAATCAGCCCCAGCATTTT. Translating it yields CASSLGGQGNQPQHF. Filled out from reference TRBV7-2 and TRBJ1-5, the complete variable domain reads GAGVSQSPSNKVTEKGKDVELRCDPISGHTALYWYRQSLGQGLEFLIYFQGNSAPDKSGLPSDRFSAERTGGSVSTLTIQRTQQEDSAVYLCASSLGGQGNQPQHFGDGTRLSIL.

This rearrangement joins TRBV6-2 or TRBV6-3 to TRBJ2-1; TRBD1 matches 8 bases. After removal of 4 bases from V and 3 bases from J, the junction contained 5 bases not matched to a gene. Germline CDR1 MNHEY, CDR2 SVGEGT. This CDR3 has 15 residues. CDR3 nucleotide sequence: TGTGCCAGCAGTTGGACAGGGAGGAACTACAATGAGCAGTTCTTC. This sequence encodes CASSWTGRNYNEQFF.

V and J are TRBV15 and TRBJ2-2; 7 bases are shared with TRBD1. J was trimmed by 6 bases and V by 5 bases; bases with no gene match: 6. This CDR3 contains 14 residues. Germline V CDR1 and CDR2: LNHNV, YYDKDF (reference sequence). This CDR3 reads CATSAATGPGELFF. Written as DNA, the CDR3 is TGTGCCACCAGCGCCGCGACAGGGCCCGGGGAGCTGTTTTTT. The whole variable domain, filled in from reference TRBV15 and TRBJ2-2, reads DAMVIQNPRYQVTQFGKPVTLSCSQTLNHNVMYWYQQKSSQAPKLLFHYYDKDFNNEADTPDNFQSRRPNTSFCFLDIRSPGLGDTAMYLCATSAATGPGELFFGEGSRLTVL.